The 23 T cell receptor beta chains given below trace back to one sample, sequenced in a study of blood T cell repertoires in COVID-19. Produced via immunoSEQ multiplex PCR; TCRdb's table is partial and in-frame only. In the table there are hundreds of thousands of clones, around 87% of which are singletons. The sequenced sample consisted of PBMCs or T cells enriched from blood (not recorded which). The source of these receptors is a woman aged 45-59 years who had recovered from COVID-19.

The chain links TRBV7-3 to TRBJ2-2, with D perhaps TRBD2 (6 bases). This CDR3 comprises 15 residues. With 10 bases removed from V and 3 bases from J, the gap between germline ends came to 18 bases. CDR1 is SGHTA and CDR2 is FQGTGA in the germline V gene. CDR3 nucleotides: TGTGCCACTTCGCCGGAGCGGGCGCACACCGGGGAGCTGTTTTTT. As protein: CATSPERAHTGELFF.

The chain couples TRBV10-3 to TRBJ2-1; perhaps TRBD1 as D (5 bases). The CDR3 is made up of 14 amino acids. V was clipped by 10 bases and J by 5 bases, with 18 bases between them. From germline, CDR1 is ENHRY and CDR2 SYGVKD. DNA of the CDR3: TGTGCCACCACAAGACAGTCTGGAGACAATGAGCAGTTCTTC. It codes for CATTRQSGDNEQFF.

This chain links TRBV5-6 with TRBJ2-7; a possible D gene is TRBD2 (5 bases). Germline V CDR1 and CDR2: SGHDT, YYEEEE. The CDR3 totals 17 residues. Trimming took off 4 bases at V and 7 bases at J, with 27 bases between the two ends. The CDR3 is CASSPRTDLSPTWEQYF. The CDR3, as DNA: TGTGCCAGCAGCCCTAGGACGGACTTAAGCCCAACGTGGGAGCAGTACTTC.

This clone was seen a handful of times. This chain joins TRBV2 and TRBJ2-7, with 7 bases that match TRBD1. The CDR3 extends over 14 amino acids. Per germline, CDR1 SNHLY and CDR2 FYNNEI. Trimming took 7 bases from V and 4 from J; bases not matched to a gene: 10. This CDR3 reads CASTRTGTSYEQYF. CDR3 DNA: TGTGCCAGCACTAGGACAGGAACTTCTTACGAGCAGTACTTC.

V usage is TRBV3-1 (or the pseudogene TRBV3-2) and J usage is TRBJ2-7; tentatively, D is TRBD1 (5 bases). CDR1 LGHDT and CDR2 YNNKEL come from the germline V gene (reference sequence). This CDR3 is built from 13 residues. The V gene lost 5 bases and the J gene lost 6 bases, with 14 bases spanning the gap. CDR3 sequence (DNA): TGTGCCAGCAGCGCTCGTGAAGGGGTCGAGCAGTACTTC. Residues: CASSAREGVEQYF.

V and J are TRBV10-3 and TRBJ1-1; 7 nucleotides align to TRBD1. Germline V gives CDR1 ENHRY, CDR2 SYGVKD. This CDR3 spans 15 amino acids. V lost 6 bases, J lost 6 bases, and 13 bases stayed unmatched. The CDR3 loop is CAISEQGLSVAEAFF. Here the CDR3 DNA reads TGTGCCATCAGCGAACAGGGGCTTTCAGTCGCTGAAGCTTTCTTT.

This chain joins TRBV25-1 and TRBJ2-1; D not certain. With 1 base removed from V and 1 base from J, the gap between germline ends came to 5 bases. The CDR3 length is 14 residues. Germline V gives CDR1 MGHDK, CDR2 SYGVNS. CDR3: CASSEFYSYNEQFF. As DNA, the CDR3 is TGTGCCAGCAGTGAATTTTATTCCTACAATGAGCAGTTCTTC. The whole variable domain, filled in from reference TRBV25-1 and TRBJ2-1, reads EADIYQTPRYLVIGTGKKITLECSQTMGHDKMYWYQQDPGMELHLIHYSYGVNSTEKGDLSSESTVSRIRTEHFPLTLESARPSHTSQYLCASSEFYSYNEQFFGPGTRLTVL.

CDR3 region: CASSLGQTNQPQHF. DNA for the CDR3: TGTGCCAGCAGCTTGGGGCAGACAAATCAGCCCCAGCATTTT. This chain uses TRBV5-5 with TRBJ1-5; no clear D gene. CDR3 length equals 14 residues. Per germline, CDR1 SGHKS and CDR2 YYEKEE (reference sequence). V shed 0 bases and J shed 4 bases, with 8 bases lying between them.

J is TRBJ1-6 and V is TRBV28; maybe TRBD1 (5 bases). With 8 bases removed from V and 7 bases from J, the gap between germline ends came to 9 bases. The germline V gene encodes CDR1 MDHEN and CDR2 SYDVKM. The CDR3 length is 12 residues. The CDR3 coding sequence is TGTGCCAGCGGAACAGGAAATTCACCCCTCCACTTT. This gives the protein CASGTGNSPLHF.

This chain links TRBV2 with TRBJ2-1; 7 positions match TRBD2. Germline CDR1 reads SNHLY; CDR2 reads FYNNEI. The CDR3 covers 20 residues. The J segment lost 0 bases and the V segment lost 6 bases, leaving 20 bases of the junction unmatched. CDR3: CASRPGWREFLPSSYNEQFF. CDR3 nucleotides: TGTGCCAGCAGACCAGGGTGGCGGGAGTTCCTACCTAGCTCCTACAATGAGCAGTTCTTC.

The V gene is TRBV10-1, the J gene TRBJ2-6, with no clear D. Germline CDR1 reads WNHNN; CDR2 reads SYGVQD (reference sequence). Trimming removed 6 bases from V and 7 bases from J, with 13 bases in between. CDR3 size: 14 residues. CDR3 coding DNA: TGCGCCAGCAGCCCAGCCAGAGGAGCCAACGTCCTGACTTTC. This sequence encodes CASSPARGANVLTF.

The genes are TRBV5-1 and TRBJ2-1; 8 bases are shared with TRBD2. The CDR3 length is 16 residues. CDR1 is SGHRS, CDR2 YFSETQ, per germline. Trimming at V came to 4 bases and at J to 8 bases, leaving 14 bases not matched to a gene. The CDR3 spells CASSLSLAANGDEQFF. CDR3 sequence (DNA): TGCGCCAGCAGCCTGTCACTAGCGGCTAACGGTGATGAGCAGTTCTTC.

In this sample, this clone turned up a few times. Here the CDR3 reads CASSLVQGSNTEAFF. For the CDR3, the DNA is TGCGCCAGCAGCTTGGTGCAGGGATCAAACACTGAAGCTTTCTTT. The chain uses TRBV5-1 and TRBJ1-1, with D possibly TRBD1 on 5 matching bases. Looked up from germline, CDR1 is SGHRS and CDR2 is YFSETQ. V was trimmed by 0 bases and J by 2 bases, leaving 11 bases between them. This CDR3 spans 15 amino acids.

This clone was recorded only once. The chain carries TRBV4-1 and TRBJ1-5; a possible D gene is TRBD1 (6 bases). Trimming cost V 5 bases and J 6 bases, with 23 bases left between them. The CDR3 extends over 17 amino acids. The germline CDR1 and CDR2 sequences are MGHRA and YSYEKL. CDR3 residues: CASSDLTGPGRVQPQHF. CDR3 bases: TGCGCCAGCAGCGACTTAACAGGGCCGGGAAGAGTTCAGCCCCAGCATTTT.

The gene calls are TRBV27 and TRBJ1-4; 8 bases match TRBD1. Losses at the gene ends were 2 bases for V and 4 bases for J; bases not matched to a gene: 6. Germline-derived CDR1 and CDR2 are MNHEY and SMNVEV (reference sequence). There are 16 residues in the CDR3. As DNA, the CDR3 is TGTGCCAGCAGTTTACGCCAGGGGGCTATTAATGAAAAACTGTTTTTT. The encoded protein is CASSLRQGAINEKLFF.

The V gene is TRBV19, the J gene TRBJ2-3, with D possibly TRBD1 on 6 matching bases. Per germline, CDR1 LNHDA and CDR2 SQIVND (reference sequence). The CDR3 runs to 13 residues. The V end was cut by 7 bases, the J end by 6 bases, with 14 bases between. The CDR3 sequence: CASNFIQGDTQYF. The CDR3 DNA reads TGTGCCAGTAATTTCATTCAGGGGGATACGCAGTATTTT.

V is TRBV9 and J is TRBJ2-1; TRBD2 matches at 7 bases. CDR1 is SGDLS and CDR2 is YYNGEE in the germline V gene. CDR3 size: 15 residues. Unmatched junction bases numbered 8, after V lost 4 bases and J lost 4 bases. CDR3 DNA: TGTGCCAGCAGCCCCTGGGCTAGCGGTTACAATGAGCAGTTCTTC. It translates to CASSPWASGYNEQFF.

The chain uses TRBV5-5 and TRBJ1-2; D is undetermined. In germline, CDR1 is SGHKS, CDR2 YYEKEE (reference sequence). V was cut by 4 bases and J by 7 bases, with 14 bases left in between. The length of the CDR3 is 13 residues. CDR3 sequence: CASSPLPDSGYTF. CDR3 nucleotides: TGTGCCAGCAGCCCATTACCCGACTCTGGCTACACCTTC.

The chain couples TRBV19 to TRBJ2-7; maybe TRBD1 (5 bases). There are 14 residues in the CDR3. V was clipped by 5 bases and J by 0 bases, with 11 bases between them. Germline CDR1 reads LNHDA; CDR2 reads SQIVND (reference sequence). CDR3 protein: CASSAGHISYEQYF. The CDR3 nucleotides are TGTGCCAGTAGTGCCGGACATATCTCCTACGAGCAGTACTTC. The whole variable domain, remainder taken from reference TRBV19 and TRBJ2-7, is DGGITQSPKYLFRKEGQNVTLSCEQNLNHDAMYWYRQDPGQGLRLIYYSQIVNDFQKGDIAEGYSVSREKKESFPLTVTSAQKNPTAFYLCASSAGHISYEQYFGPGTRLTVT.

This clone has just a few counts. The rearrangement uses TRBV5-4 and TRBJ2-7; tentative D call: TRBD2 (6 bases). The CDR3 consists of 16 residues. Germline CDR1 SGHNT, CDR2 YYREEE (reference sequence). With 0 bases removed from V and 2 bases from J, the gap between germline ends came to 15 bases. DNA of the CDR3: TGTGCCAGCAGCTTGGTTGCGGAGCGGGTCACCTACGAGCAGTACTTC. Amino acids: CASSLVAERVTYEQYF. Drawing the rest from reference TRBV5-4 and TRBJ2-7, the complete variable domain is ETGVTQSPTHLIKTRGQQVTLRCSSQSGHNTVSWYQQALGQGPQFIFQYYREEENGRGNFPPRFSGLQFPNYSSELNVNALELDDSALYLCASSLVAERVTYEQYFGPGTRLTVT.

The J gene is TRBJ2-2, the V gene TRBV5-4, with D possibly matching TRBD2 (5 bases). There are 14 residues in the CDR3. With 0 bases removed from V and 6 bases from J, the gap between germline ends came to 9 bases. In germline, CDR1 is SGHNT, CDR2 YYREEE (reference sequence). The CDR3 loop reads CASSLGVSAGELFF. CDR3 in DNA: TGTGCCAGCAGCTTGGGGGTTAGCGCCGGGGAGCTGTTTTTT.

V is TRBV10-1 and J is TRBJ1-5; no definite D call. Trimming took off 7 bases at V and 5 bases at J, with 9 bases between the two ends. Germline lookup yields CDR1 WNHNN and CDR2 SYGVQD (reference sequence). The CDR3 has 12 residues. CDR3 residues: CASKREDQPQHF. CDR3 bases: TGCGCCAGCAAACGTGAGGATCAGCCCCAGCATTTT.

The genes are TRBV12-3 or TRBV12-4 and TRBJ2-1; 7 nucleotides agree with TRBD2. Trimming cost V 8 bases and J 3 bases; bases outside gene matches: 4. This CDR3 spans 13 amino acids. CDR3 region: CASGASGYNEQFF. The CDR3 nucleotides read TGTGCCAGCGGGGCTAGCGGCTACAATGAGCAGTTCTTC.